Each of the 8 T cell receptor beta chains below was sequenced from the same sample in a study of blood T cell repertoires in COVID-19. Measured with immunoSEQ multiplex PCR; TCRdb has only the in-frame clones, and not every one. The table lists 100,000 to 120,000 clones, roughly 87% of them singletons. Sequencing was performed on peripheral blood. These receptors originate from a human donor in a cohort sampled during active COVID-19.

This clone was detected only a few times. The chain couples TRBV10-2 to TRBJ1-2; tentatively, D is TRBD1 (5 bases). With 4 bases removed from V and 8 bases from J, the gap between germline ends came to 14 bases. CDR1 is WSHSY, CDR2 SAAADI, per germline. The CDR3 extends over 13 amino acids. The CDR3 region is CASSGATVGGYTF. As DNA, the CDR3 is TGCGCCAGCAGTGGGGCGACAGTGGGAGGCTACACCTTC.

This chain links TRBV6-5 with TRBJ2-7, with a weak D call TRBD1 (5 bases). Trimming removed 2 bases from V and 5 bases from J, with 13 bases in between. Germline assignment: CDR1 MNHEY and CDR2 SVGAGI. The CDR3 covers 14 residues. The CDR3 spells CASSYVRTGDEQYF. The DNA of the CDR3 is TGTGCCAGCAGTTACGTTCGTACAGGCGACGAGCAGTACTTC.

The chain joins TRBV6-5 to TRBJ1-5; 9 nucleotides match TRBD1. The CDR3 is 14 amino acids. In germline, CDR1 is MNHEY, CDR2 SVGAGI. V shed 6 bases and J 6 bases; nucleotides not matched to a gene: 6. The CDR3 region has the DNA TGTGCCAGCAGCCCACAGGGGGCAAGTCAGCCCCAGCATTTT. Translation: CASSPQGASQPQHF.

The chain employs TRBV19 and TRBJ2-1; TRBD2 aligns across 8 bases. The CDR3 is made up of 13 amino acids. CDR1 and CDR2 from the germline V gene are LNHDA and SQIVND (reference sequence). The J segment lost 9 bases and the V segment lost 6 bases, leaving 7 bases of the junction unmatched. The CDR3 DNA sequence: TGTGCCAGTAGGGAAGAAGCGGGAGTTGAGCAGTTCTTC. It encodes CASREEAGVEQFF.

This clone was detected many times. V is TRBV18 and J is TRBJ1-1, with TRBD1 matching over 10 bases. Per the germline V gene, CDR1 is KGHSH and CDR2 is LQKENI. The CDR3 is 15 amino acids. Trimming took 10 bases from V and 2 from J; bases not matched to a gene: 10. In DNA, the CDR3 is TGTGCCACCCGATCGACAGGGGGCCCTAACACTGAAGCTTTCTTT. It is translated as CATRSTGGPNTEAFF.

The chain employs TRBV9 and TRBJ2-5, with D unclear. Germline lookup yields CDR1 SGDLS and CDR2 YYNGEE. V gave up 4 bases and J gave up 2 bases, with 6 bases separating them. The CDR3 is 12 residues long. The CDR3 protein is CASSPNQETQYF. The DNA for the CDR3 is TGTGCCAGCAGCCCAAATCAAGAGACCCAGTACTTC.

This rearrangement joins TRBV30 to TRBJ1-5; 7 bases map to TRBD1. Trimming removed 5 bases from V and 3 bases from J; junction bases left unmatched: 16. Germline CDR1 GTSNPN, CDR2 SVGIG (reference sequence). This CDR3 has 17 amino acids. CDR3 amino acids: CAWPPHLHRGPNQPQHF. CDR3 DNA: TGTGCCTGGCCACCCCATCTACACAGGGGCCCCAATCAGCCCCAGCATTTT.

This rearrangement joins TRBV11-2 to TRBJ2-2, with D perhaps matching TRBD1 (6 bases). The CDR3 sequence is 16 residues long. Germline V gene sequence: CDR1 SGHAT, CDR2 FQNNGV. The V end lost 0 bases, the J end lost 4 bases, and 12 bases lay between the germline ends. CDR3 protein: CASSLDHRAITGELFF. In DNA form, the CDR3 reads TGTGCCAGCAGCTTAGACCACAGGGCAATCACCGGGGAGCTGTTTTTT.